One and the same sample provided the 31 T cell receptor beta chains below, sequenced in a study of T-cell reconstitution after alpha-beta-depleted transplantation in children. Molecular barcoding with unique molecular identifiers was used for the TCRbeta library. TCRdb analysed the PCR reads with MiXCR anew, one entry per CDR3 protein. The sample contains 700,000 to 850,000 distinct CDR3 sequences, approximately 15% of which appear only once. The material sequenced was PBMCs, mostly from graft donor cells, taken 360 days after TCRalphabeta/CD19-depleted stem cell transplant. The receptors stem from a male patient younger than 18 who had a stem cell transplant for acute lymphoblastic leukemia, so the T cells may come from the graft donor.

This clonotype was seen a handful of times. This chain links TRBV11-2 with TRBJ2-1, with TRBD1 matching over 11 bases. Germline assignment: CDR1 SGHAT and CDR2 FQNNGV. CDR3 length: 16 residues. V gave up 4 bases and J gave up 10 bases; unmatched junction bases: 12. CDR3 protein: CASSSRGQGARVEQFF. The CDR3 DNA reads as TGTGCCAGCAGCTCTAGAGGACAGGGGGCTCGGGTAGAGCAGTTCTTC.

CDR3 in amino acids: CASSQPQKGPRTDTQYF. CDR3 nucleotides: TGCGCCAGCAGTCAACCTCAAAAGGGACCCCGCACAGATACGCAGTATTTT. This rearrangement joins TRBV23-1 to TRBJ2-3, with D perhaps TRBD1 or TRBD2 (5 bases each). TRBV23-1 carries the ORF label, with uncertain function. V shed 2 bases and J shed 1 base, with 16 bases lying between them. The CDR3 is 17 amino acids.

The chain employs TRBV5-1 and TRBJ1-1, with 7 nucleotides matching TRBD1. V trimming: 4 bases; J trimming: 1 base; junction bases outside the gene matches: 10. The CDR3 is made up of 16 amino acids. CDR1 and CDR2 from the germline V gene are SGHRS and YFSETQ. As DNA, the CDR3 is TGCGCCAGCAGCAAAAGACAGGGTGGAGGGAACACTGAAGCTTTCTTT. It codes for CASSKRQGGGNTEAFF.

Remarks on this clonotype: A junction end diverges from the germline sequence, so it may reflect a read error. The genes are TRBV12-3 or TRBV12-4 and TRBJ2-3; the match to TRBD1 covers 12 bases. The CDR3 spans 17 residues. The CDR3 sequence is CASSTGTGGLSIDTQYF. The CDR3 nucleotides read TGTGCCAGCAGCACCGGGACAGGGGGCCTAAGCATAGATACGCAGTATTTT.

The V call is TRBV29-1, the J call TRBJ2-3, with 8 bases matching TRBD1. Per germline, CDR1 SQVTM and CDR2 ANQGSEA. Germline trimming cut 4 bases from V and 2 bases from J; bases unmatched to any gene: 11. The CDR3 sequence is 16 residues long. Here the CDR3 DNA reads TGCAGCGTTGGAACCCGGACAGGGACCCCCACAGATACGCAGTATTTT. Protein product: CSVGTRTGTPTDTQYF.

This clonotype was counted ten times or more. The J gene is TRBJ2-1, the V gene TRBV11-1, with D hard to call. Trimming stripped 2 bases from V and 9 bases from J, with 14 bases between. CDR3 length: 14 residues. Germline V gene lookup returns CDR1 SGHAT and CDR2 FQDESV (reference sequence). CDR3 region: CASSLQLSLSEQFF. The CDR3 DNA sequence: TGTGCCAGCAGCTTACAGCTCAGTTTGAGTGAGCAGTTCTTC.

This sequence joins TRBV7-6 and TRBJ1-1; 7 nucleotides agree with TRBD1. V dropped 4 bases and J dropped 1; count of bases not matched to a gene: 6. In germline, CDR1 is SGHVS, CDR2 FNYEAQ. This CDR3 spans 15 amino acids. The CDR3: CASSSNRGGNTEAFF. The CDR3 DNA reads as TGTGCCAGCAGCTCCAACAGGGGTGGGAACACTGAAGCTTTCTTT.

The J gene is TRBJ2-7, the V gene TRBV3-1; D is unclear. Per the germline V gene, CDR1 is LGHDT and CDR2 is YNNKEL (reference sequence). CDR3 length: 14 amino acids. V shed 5 bases and J shed 3 bases, with 14 bases lying between them. The DNA of the CDR3 is TGTGCCAGCAGCTCCCGGCTAAACTACTACGAGCAGTACTTC. It encodes CASSSRLNYYEQYF.

This clonotype was seen a handful of times. The CDR3 loop reads CASSERARSNTEAFF. The CDR3 DNA sequence: TGCGCCAGCAGTGAAAGGGCCCGATCGAACACTGAAGCTTTCTTT. The chain employs TRBV5-1 and TRBJ1-1, with D unresolved. V was cut by 5 bases and J by 1 base, with 15 bases left in between. Germline CDR1 is SGHRS and CDR2 is YFSETQ. The CDR3 loop spans 15 amino acids.

This clonotype was counted ten times or more. For the CDR3, the DNA is TGTGCCACCAGCGTCGGACAGGGGGAAGAGACCCAGTACTTC. As protein: CATSVGQGEETQYF. V gene TRBV15 combines with J gene TRBJ2-5; 10 positions match TRBD1. From germline, CDR1 is LNHNV and CDR2 YYDKDF (reference sequence). The CDR3 spans 14 residues. The ends lost 5 bases at V and 3 bases at J; junction bases unmatched: 3.

This clonotype was observed at least ten times. J is TRBJ2-1 and V is TRBV28; 9 bases fit TRBD1. With V trimmed by 6 bases and J by 5 bases, 11 bases remained unmatched. Per germline, CDR1 MDHEN and CDR2 SYDVKM. The CDR3 covers 16 residues. CDR3 nucleotides: TGTGCCAGCAGCCCCCCCGGGACAGGGTGGGACAATGAGCAGTTCTTC. Translated, it gives CASSPPGTGWDNEQFF.

This clonotype was found many times. J is TRBJ2-2 and V is TRBV29-1; TRBD2 is a possible D gene (6 bases). Germline-derived CDR1 and CDR2 are SQVTM and ANQGSEA. V gave up 2 bases and J gave up 5 bases, with 15 bases separating them. CDR3 length equals 15 residues. Written as DNA, the CDR3 is TGCAGCGTTGAATGGACTATTGGAGGTACCGGGGAGCTGTTTTTT. Translating gives CSVEWTIGGTGELFF.

This clonotype was counted only a few times. The J gene is TRBJ1-5, the V gene TRBV12-3 or TRBV12-4; maybe TRBD1 (6 bases). The CDR3 consists of 16 residues. Between the trimmed V and J ends, which lost 5 bases and 6 bases, there was a span of 20 bases. CDR3: CASSLTGGAVSQPQHF. The CDR3 coding sequence is TGTGCCAGCAGTCTTACCGGGGGGGCAGTCAGTCAGCCCCAGCATTTT.

This sequence joins TRBV9 and TRBJ2-5, with TRBD2 identical over 8 bases. After removal of 0 bases from V and 6 bases from J, the junction contained 7 bases not matched to a gene. Germline CDR1 and CDR2: SGDLS and YYNGEE. The CDR3 spans 15 residues. CDR3 coding DNA: TGTGCCAGCAGCGTAGCGGCTAGCGGGCACCAGACCCAGTACTTC. This codes for CASSVAASGHQTQYF.

The V gene is TRBV7-2, the J gene TRBJ1-6; D gene ambiguous. Trimming removed 5 bases from V and 4 bases from J, with 9 bases in between. Germline loops: CDR1 SGHTA, CDR2 FQGNSA. The CDR3 sequence is 14 residues long. As DNA, the CDR3 is TGTGCCAGCAGCCCCCCAGGATATAATTCACCCCTCCACTTT. This sequence encodes CASSPPGYNSPLHF.

This clonotype was seen more than once but under ten times. This sequence joins TRBV10-3 and TRBJ2-1; no clear D. The germline V gene encodes CDR1 ENHRY and CDR2 SYGVKD. The CDR3 is 15 residues long. V shed 3 bases and J shed 0 bases, with 9 bases lying between them. CDR3 DNA: TGTGCCATCAGTGATCTAGAGAGCTCCTACAATGAGCAGTTCTTC. Protein product: CAISDLESSYNEQFF.

V and J are TRBV20-1 and TRBJ2-3; 10 nucleotides match TRBD2. J was trimmed by 6 bases and V by 1 base; bases with no gene match: 7. Germline CDR1 is DFQATT and CDR2 is SNEGSKA (reference sequence). CDR3 length equals 15 residues. The CDR3 here is CSARVASGRADTQYF. In DNA form, the CDR3 reads TGCAGTGCTAGAGTGGCTAGCGGGAGAGCGGATACGCAGTATTTT.

The chain combines TRBV4-1 with TRBJ2-7; unclear D gene. The germline V and J ends were trimmed by 0 bases and 3 bases, with 9 bases remaining between them. The CDR3 runs 14 residues. Germline V gives CDR1 MGHRA, CDR2 YSYEKL. As DNA, the CDR3 is TGCGCCAGCAGCCAAGATCAGGAAATCTACGAGCAGTACTTC. Translating gives CASSQDQEIYEQYF.

This clonotype was picked up many times. The V gene is TRBV29-1, the J gene TRBJ1-4; TRBD1 agrees at 9 bases. Germline assignment: CDR1 SQVTM and CDR2 ANQGSEA. This CDR3 has 14 residues. Trimming took 3 bases from V and 7 from J; bases not matched to a gene: 6. The CDR3 bases are TGCAGCGTTGAGAAGACAGGGGGAAGTGAAAAACTGTTTTTT. This gives the protein CSVEKTGGSEKLFF.

This chain links TRBV20-1 with TRBJ2-1, with TRBD2 identical over 10 bases. In germline, CDR1 is DFQATT, CDR2 SNEGSKA (reference sequence). With V trimmed by 5 bases and J by 7 bases, 8 bases remained unmatched. This CDR3 is built from 14 residues. The CDR3 loop is CSAAHRTSGNEQFF. Here the CDR3 DNA reads TGCAGTGCTGCACATCGGACTAGCGGAAATGAGCAGTTCTTC.

This clonotype was counted only a few times. V usage is TRBV2 and J usage is TRBJ2-2; TRBD2 agrees at 12 bases. CDR1 SNHLY and CDR2 FYNNEI come from the germline V gene. This CDR3 region has 17 residues. V trimming: 4 bases; J trimming: 3 bases; junction bases outside the gene matches: 6. The CDR3 here is CASSALAGGGHTGELFF. The DNA for the CDR3 is TGTGCCAGCAGTGCCCTAGCGGGAGGGGGGCACACCGGGGAGCTGTTTTTT.

This clonotype has only a few counts. The chain couples TRBV18 to TRBJ2-7; D possibly uses TRBD1 or TRBD2 (5 bases each). This CDR3 region has 15 residues. V gave up 2 bases and J gave up 2 bases, with 13 bases separating them. Germline V CDR1 and CDR2: KGHSH, LQKENI. CDR3 loop: CASSPTGTKPYEQYF. For the CDR3, the DNA is TGTGCCAGCTCACCAACCGGGACGAAGCCCTACGAGCAGTACTTC.

The chain links TRBV5-1 to TRBJ1-1; D unclear. Trimming took off 1 base at V and 4 bases at J, with 11 bases between the two ends. CDR1 and CDR2 (germline): SGHRS, YFSETQ. The CDR3 runs 14 residues. CDR3 in DNA: TGCGCCAGCAGCTTGTTAACCGGCCGCACTGAAGCTTTCTTT. Its protein product is CASSLLTGRTEAFF.

The rearrangement uses TRBV14 and TRBJ2-5, with unresolved D. The V end lost 2 bases, the J end lost 1 base, and 5 bases lay between the germline ends. The CDR3 is 13 residues long. Germline CDR1 and CDR2: SGHDN and FVKESK. This chain's CDR3 is CASSQSFQETQYF. DNA of the CDR3: TGTGCCAGCAGCCAAAGTTTCCAAGAGACCCAGTACTTC.

This clonotype was seen a handful of times. The J gene is TRBJ2-6, the V gene TRBV27; TRBD1 matches 7 bases. The J segment lost 4 bases and the V segment lost 8 bases, leaving 8 bases of the junction unmatched. The CDR3 consists of 15 residues. Germline V lookup: CDR1 MNHEY, CDR2 SMNVEV (reference sequence). CDR3 protein: CASRTRGLGANVLTF. CDR3 coding DNA: TGTGCCAGCCGGACAAGGGGGCTGGGGGCCAACGTCCTGACTTTC.

This clonotype was recorded at least ten times. The chain joins TRBV24-1 to TRBJ1-1, with 7 bases matching TRBD1. The germline CDR1 and CDR2 sequences are KGHDR and SFDVKD. Trimming cost V 5 bases and J 0 bases; bases outside gene matches: 14. The CDR3 is made up of 18 amino acids. The CDR3 DNA is TGTGCCACCAGTGGTTTAGGCCTGGGACAGCCCATGAACACTGAAGCTTTCTTT. This sequence encodes CATSGLGLGQPMNTEAFF.

This chain connects TRBV10-3 to TRBJ2-3, with TRBD2 identical over 12 bases. J was trimmed by 4 bases and V by 6 bases; bases with no gene match: 8. This CDR3 contains 16 residues. The germline gives CDR1 ENHRY, CDR2 SYGVKD. CDR3 residues: CAIRRRLAGDPDTQYF. The CDR3 DNA reads TGTGCCATCAGGCGACGACTAGCGGGAGACCCAGATACGCAGTATTTT.

CDR3 bases: TGCGCCAGCAGCATCACCACAGGGGGAGAGACCCAGTACTTC. Translated, it gives CASSITTGGETQYF. The J gene is TRBJ2-5, the V gene TRBV5-1, with TRBD1 matching 8 bases. CDR1 SGHRS and CDR2 YFSETQ come from the germline V gene. This CDR3 has 14 amino acids. After removal of 4 bases from V and 4 bases from J, the junction contained 6 bases not matched to a gene.

There are many counts of this clonotype. The chain couples TRBV10-2 to TRBJ2-5, with 11 bases identical to TRBD2. V trimming: 6 bases; J trimming: 2 bases; junction bases outside the gene matches: 2. In germline, CDR1 is WSHSY, CDR2 SAAADI. The CDR3 sequence is 14 residues long. CDR3 region: CASRGTSGQETQYF. The CDR3 nucleotides are TGCGCCAGCAGAGGGACTAGCGGACAAGAGACCCAGTACTTC.

This clonotype was seen only a few times. The chain employs TRBV19 and TRBJ1-6, with D unresolved. V shed 3 bases and J shed 6 bases, with 15 bases lying between them. This CDR3 is built from 16 residues. From germline, CDR1 is LNHDA and CDR2 SQIVND (reference sequence). CDR3 nucleotide sequence: TGTGCCAGTAGTATCTTTGCCGTGGACCCTAATTCACCCCTCCACTTT. This sequence encodes CASSIFAVDPNSPLHF.

This clonotype was counted a few times. J is TRBJ2-1 and V is TRBV24-1; 11 bases line up with TRBD2. CDR1 KGHDR and CDR2 SFDVKD come from the germline V gene. Trimming cost V 0 bases and J 8 bases; bases outside gene matches: 5. The CDR3 has 16 amino acids. CDR3 nucleotides: TGTGCCACCAGTGATTTGGGTAGCGGGAGGGCCGATGAGCAGTTCTTC. Amino acid sequence: CATSDLGSGRADEQFF.